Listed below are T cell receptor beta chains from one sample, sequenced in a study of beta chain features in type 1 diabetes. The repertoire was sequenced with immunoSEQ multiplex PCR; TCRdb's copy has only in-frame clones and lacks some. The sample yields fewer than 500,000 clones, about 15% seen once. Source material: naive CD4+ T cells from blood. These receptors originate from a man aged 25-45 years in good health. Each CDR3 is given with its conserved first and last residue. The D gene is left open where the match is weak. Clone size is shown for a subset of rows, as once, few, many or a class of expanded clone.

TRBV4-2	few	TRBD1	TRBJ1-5	TGTGCCAGCAGCCAAGGGACAGGGGGAGAACAGCCCCAGCATTTT	CASSQGTGGEQPQHF
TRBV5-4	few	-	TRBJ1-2	TGTGCCAGCAGCTTGCAGGGGAACTATGGCTACACCTTC	CASSLQGNYGYTF
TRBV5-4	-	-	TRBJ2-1	TGTGCCAGCAGCGACCCGGGCGAAGGAACCTACAATGAGCAGTTCTTC	CASSDPGEGTYNEQFF
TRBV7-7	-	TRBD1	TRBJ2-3	TGTGCCAGCAGCCGGACAGGCTTGAGCACAGATACGCAGTATTTT	CASSRTGLSTDTQYF
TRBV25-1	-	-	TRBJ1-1	TGTGCCAGCAGTGAAGAGGGGAGGAACACTGAAGCTTTCTTT	CASSEEGRNTEAFF
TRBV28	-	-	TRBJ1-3	TGTGCCAGCAGTGGCGGTACAGGGTTATGGTCTGGAAACACCATATATTTT	CASSGGTGLWSGNTIYF
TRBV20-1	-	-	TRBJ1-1	TGCAGTGCTAAACAGGGAAGGGAAGCTTTCTTT	CSAKQGREAFF
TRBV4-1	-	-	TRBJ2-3	TGCGCCAGCAGCCAAGAAGGCACAGATACGCAGTATTTT	CASSQEGTDTQYF
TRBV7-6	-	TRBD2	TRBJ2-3	TGTGCCAGCCGTAGGACTAGCGCTCCCACAGATACGCAGTATTTT	CASRRTSAPTDTQYF
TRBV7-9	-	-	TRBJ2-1	TGTGCCAGCAGCCGAGGCCCGGGGTCAAATGAGCAGTTCTTC	CASSRGPGSNEQFF
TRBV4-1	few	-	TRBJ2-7	TGCGCCAGCAGCCAACTACAGGGAGGTCCGGTCGAGCAGTACTTC	CASSQLQGGPVEQYF
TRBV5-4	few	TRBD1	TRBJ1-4	TGTGCCAGCAGCCCGACAGGGCCCACCGCGCCTTCTAATGAAAAACTGTTTTTT	CASSPTGPTAPSNEKLFF
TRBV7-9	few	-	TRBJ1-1	TGTGCCAGCAGCGTAAGACAACCTGAAGCTTTCTTT	CASSVRQPEAFF
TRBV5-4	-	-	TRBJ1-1	TGTGCCAGCAGCTTGGAGGGCAGGGGGAACACTGAAGCTTTCTTT	CASSLEGRGNTEAFF
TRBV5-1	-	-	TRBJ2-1	TGCGCCAGCAGCTTGGGACGTGGAGGACGGAATGAGCAGTTCTTC	CASSLGRGGRNEQFF
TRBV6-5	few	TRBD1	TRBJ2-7	TGTGCCAGCAGGCGGGACAGGGAATACGAGCAGTACTTC	CASRRDREYEQYF
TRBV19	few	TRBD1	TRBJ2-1	TGTGCCAGTAGTATGACCGGTCTACCAGGGGGCATGAATGAGCAGTTCTTC	CASSMTGLPGGMNEQFF
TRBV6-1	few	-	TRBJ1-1	TGTGCCAGCATTTGGGGACGCAACACTGAAGCTTTCTTT	CASIWGRNTEAFF
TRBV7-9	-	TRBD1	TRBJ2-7	TGTGCCAGCAGCTTAAGAGCAGGGGGCGCGTACGAGCAGTACTTC	CASSLRAGGAYEQYF
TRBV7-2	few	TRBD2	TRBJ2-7	TGTGCCAGCAGCTTAGGTCCGGGGCTAGCGGACCTCTACGAGCAGTACTTC	CASSLGPGLADLYEQYF
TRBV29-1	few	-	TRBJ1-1	TGCAGCGCCGGTCTAGAGGGTAGGGAAGTCACTGAAGCTTTCTTT	CSAGLEGREVTEAFF
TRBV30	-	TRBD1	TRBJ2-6	TGTGCCACTGACAGGGGTGGTGGGGCCAACGTCCTGACTTTC	CATDRGGGANVLTF
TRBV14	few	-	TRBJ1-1	TGTGCCAGCAGCCTCGGGGCGGGTTGGAACACTGAAGCTTTCTTT	CASSLGAGWNTEAFF
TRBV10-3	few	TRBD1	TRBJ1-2	TGTGCCATCAGAGAGGACAGGAACTATGGCTACACCTTC	CAIREDRNYGYTF
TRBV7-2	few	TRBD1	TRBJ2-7	TGTGCCAGCAGTATCGGGACAGCTTCTACCTACGAGCAGTACTTC	CASSIGTASTYEQYF
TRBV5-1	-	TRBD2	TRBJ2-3	TGCGCCAGCAGCACCTCCGGGACTAGCGGGGTTCCTAGCACAGATACGCAGTATTTT	CASSTSGTSGVPSTDTQYF
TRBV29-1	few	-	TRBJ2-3	TGCAGCGTTCTAGTGGGTAGCGGTAGCACAGATACGCAGTATTTT	CSVLVGSGSTDTQYF
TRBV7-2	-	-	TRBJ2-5	TGTGCCAGCAGCACCAGACGGCCCCAAGAGACCCAGTACTTC	CASSTRRPQETQYF
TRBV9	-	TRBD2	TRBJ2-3	TGTGCCAGCAGCGCCGTCACTAGCGGTGGGGCAGATACGCAGTATTTT	CASSAVTSGGADTQYF
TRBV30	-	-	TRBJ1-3	TGTGCCTGGACAAACGGTGGAAACACCATATATTTT	CAWTNGGNTIYF
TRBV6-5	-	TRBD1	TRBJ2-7	TGTGCCAGCAGGACCGGGACAGGGAGCGTCGAGCAGTACTTC	CASRTGTGSVEQYF
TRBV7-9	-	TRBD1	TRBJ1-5	TGTGCCAGCAGCTCCCCTCCGGGACAGGGGGCCCTTAGCAATCAGCCCCAGCATTTT	CASSSPPGQGALSNQPQHF
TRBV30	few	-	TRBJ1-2	TGTGCCTGGACCCGACAGGCCCTTGTTAAAGGCCACACCTTC	CAWTRQALVKGHTF
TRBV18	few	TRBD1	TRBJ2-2	TGTGCCAGCTCACCCCCGGGACAGACGAACACCGGGGAGCTGTTTTTT	CASSPPGQTNTGELFF
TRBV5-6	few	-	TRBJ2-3	TGTGCCAGCAGCTTGGGACCCACTAGCACAGATACGCAGTATTTT	CASSLGPTSTDTQYF
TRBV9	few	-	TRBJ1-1	TGTGCCAGCAGCGTAGGCGATGACACTGAAGCTTTCTTT	CASSVGDDTEAFF
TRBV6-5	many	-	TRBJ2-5	TGTGCCAGCAGGCGTGGACGCGGGACCCAGTACTTC	CASRRGRGTQYF
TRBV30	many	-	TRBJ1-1	TGTGCCTGGAGGGAGACATCTGGTGAAGCTTTCTTT	CAWRETSGEAFF
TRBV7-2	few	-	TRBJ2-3	TGTGCCAGCAGCCGGGGTGATACGCAGTATTTT	CASSRGDTQYF
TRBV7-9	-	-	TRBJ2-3	TGTGCCAGCAGCGCCGCCACCTCGGGTACGCAGTATTTT	CASSAATSGTQYF
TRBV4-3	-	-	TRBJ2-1	TGCGCCAGCAGCCAAGGATATAGCGCGAGTTACAATGAGCAGTTCTTC	CASSQGYSASYNEQFF
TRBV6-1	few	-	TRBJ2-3	TGTGCCAACGCTCCAAAGCCAAGGGCAGATACGCAGTATTTT	CANAPKPRADTQYF
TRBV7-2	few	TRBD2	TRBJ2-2	TGTGCCAGCAGCTTAGTGACTAGCGGGAGCGGGGAGCTGTTTTTT	CASSLVTSGSGELFF
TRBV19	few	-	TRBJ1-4	TGTGCCAGTAGTAACGATCCATCTGACGAAAAACTGTTTTTT	CASSNDPSDEKLFF
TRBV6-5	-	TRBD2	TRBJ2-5	TGTGCCAGCAGTTACCGGACTAGCTCAGAGACCCAGTACTTC	CASSYRTSSETQYF
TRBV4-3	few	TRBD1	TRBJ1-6	TGCGCCAGCAGGATAACAGGGGGCGCGAATTCACCCCTCCACTTT	CASRITGGANSPLHF
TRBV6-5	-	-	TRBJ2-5	TGTGCCAGCAGTTTCGCCGGGGCCCAGTACTTC	CASSFAGAQYF
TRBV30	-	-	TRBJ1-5	TGTGCCTGGAGCCCACCGGGGGCTTGGGATCAGCCCCAGCATTTT	CAWSPPGAWDQPQHF
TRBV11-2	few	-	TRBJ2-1	TGTGCCAGCACCCTAGGGAATGAGCAGTTCTTC	CASTLGNEQFF
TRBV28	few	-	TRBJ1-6	TGTGCCAGCAGTTTGGGCCTAGGCCTAAACAGAGTCCACTTT	CASSLGLGLNRVHF
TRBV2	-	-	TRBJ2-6	TGTGCCAGCATCAGGGACCTCTCTGGGGCCAACGTCCTGACTTTC	CASIRDLSGANVLTF
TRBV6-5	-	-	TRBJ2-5	TGTGCCAGCAGTTACGCCGGGACTGCCGGAGGAAACCAGTACTTC	CASSYAGTAGGNQYF
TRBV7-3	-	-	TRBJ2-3	TGTGCCAGCAGCTTAACGAGCTCTCGCACAGATACGCAGTATTTT	CASSLTSSRTDTQYF
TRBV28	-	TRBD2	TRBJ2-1	TGTGCCAGCAGTTTATTGGCACTAGCGGGAGGGCAGTTCTTC	CASSLLALAGGQFF
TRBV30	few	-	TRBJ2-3	TGTGCCTGGAGTGTACTCTTGGGCGATACGCAGTATTTT	CAWSVLLGDTQYF
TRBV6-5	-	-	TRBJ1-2	TGTGCCAGCACGGGATCCCCGGGGGATGGCTACACCTTC	CASTGSPGDGYTF
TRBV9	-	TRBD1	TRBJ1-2	TGTGCCAGCAGCGCTAGACTAACAGGGGGAAAGGATGGCTACACCTTC	CASSARLTGGKDGYTF
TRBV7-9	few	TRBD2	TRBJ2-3	TGTGCCAGCGCCGGACTAGCGGCAGATACGCAGTATTTT	CASAGLAADTQYF
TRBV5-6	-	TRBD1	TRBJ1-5	TGTGCCAGCAGCTCCTTTGACAGGGGAAATCAGCCCCAGCATTTT	CASSSFDRGNQPQHF